This TCR beta chain was recorded in a study of T cells in Graves' hyperthyroidism and ophthalmopathy. Regarding the study as a whole: In validation, the model predicted ophthalmopathy. These predictions came a median approximately 5.9 months before onset. Most expanded thyroid clonotypes above 0.001 recurred in blood.

The table lists this clonotype with many counts. No antigen is known for it. This CDR3 has 15 residues. CDR1 and CDR2 (germline): LGHNT, FRNRAP. The V segment lost 0 bases and the J segment 6 bases; nucleotides outside the gene matches: 5. TCR beta CDR3 region amplification was performed from RNA transcripts. HTBI primers were the set used in a first-round RT-PCR of the TCR CDR3. TCRdb itself ran the multiplex PCR reads through MiXCR, one entry per CDR3 protein. The data hold 130,000 to 150,000 distinct CDR3 sequences, with roughly 23% observed a single time. The source is a woman between 45 and 60 years old with Graves' hyperthyroidism that later progressed to Graves' ophthalmopathy. This chain uses TRBV12-5 with TRBJ2-1; 7 nucleotides match TRBD1. Input material: blood. The CDR3 sequence: CASGLVSAGGNEQFF. DNA for the CDR3: TGTGCTAGTGGTTTGGTGTCGGCAGGGGGCAATGAGCAGTTCTTC.